In this sample, the clone carrying this TCR beta chain turned up a few times. This sample was included in a study of blood T cells in healthy people across ages. A second PCR of roughly 6 to 12 cycles used a sample-barcoded 5' primer and a J-beta primer mix. One entry per CDR3 protein results from TCRdb running MiXCR on the 5' RACE reads. This sample has about 560,000 distinct CDR3 sequences, with about 27% found just once. With 3 bases removed from V and 3 bases from J, the gap between germline ends came to 15 bases. Germline CDR1 is DFQATT and CDR2 is SNEGSKA (reference sequence). The CDR3 has 14 amino acids. The same specimen was also included in a second study, on T cells of mothers and their children.

This chain joins TRBV20-1 and TRBJ2-7; D might be TRBD2 (6 bases). This TCR came from a boy between 2 and 10 years old in good health. The sample was blood. The CDR3 spells CSARTLRAGYEQYF. The CDR3, as DNA: TGCAGTGCTAGGACTCTAAGAGCGGGCTACGAGCAGTACTTC.